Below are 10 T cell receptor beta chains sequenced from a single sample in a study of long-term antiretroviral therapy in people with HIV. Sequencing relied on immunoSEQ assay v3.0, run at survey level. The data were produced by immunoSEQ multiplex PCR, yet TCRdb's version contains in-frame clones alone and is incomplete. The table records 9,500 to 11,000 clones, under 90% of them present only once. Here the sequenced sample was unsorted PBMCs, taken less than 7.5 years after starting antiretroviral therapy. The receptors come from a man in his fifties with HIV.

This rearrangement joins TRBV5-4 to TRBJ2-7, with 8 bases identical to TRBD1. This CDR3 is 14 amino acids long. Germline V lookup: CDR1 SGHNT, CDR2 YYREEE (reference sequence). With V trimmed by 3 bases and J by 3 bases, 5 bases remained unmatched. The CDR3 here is CASSSGQGNYEQYF. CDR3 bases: TGTGCCAGCAGCTCCGGACAGGGTAACTACGAGCAGTACTTC. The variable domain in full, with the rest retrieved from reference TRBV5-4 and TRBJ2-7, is ETGVTQSPTHLIKTRGQQVTLRCSSQSGHNTVSWYQQALGQGPQFIFQYYREEENGRGNFPPRFSGLQFPNYSSELNVNALELDDSALYLCASSSGQGNYEQYFGPGTRLTVT.

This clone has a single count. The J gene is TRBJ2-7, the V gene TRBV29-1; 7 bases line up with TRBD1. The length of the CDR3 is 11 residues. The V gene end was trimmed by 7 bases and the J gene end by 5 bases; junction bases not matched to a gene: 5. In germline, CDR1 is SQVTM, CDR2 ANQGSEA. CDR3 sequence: CSARQGNEQYF. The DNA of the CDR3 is TGCAGCGCCCGACAGGGAAACGAGCAGTACTTC.

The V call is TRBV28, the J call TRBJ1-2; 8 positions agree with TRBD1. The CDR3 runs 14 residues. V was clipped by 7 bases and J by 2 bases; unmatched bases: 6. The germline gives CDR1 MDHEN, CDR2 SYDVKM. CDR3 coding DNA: TGTGCCAGCATCAAATACAGGGGGAACTATGGCTACACCTTC. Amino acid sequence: CASIKYRGNYGYTF.

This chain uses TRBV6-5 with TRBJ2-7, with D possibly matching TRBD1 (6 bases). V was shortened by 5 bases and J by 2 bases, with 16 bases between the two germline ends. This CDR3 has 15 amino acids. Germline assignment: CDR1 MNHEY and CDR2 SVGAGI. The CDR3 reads CASSLLRGWTYEQYF. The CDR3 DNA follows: TGTGCCAGCAGTCTCTTGAGGGGGTGGACCTACGAGCAGTACTTC.

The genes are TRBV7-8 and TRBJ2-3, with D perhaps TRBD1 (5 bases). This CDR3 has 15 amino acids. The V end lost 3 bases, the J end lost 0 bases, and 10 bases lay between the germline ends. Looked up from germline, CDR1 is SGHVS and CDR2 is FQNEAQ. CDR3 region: CASSFSWGSTDTQYF. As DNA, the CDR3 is TGTGCCAGCAGCTTTTCCTGGGGCAGCACAGATACGCAGTATTTT.

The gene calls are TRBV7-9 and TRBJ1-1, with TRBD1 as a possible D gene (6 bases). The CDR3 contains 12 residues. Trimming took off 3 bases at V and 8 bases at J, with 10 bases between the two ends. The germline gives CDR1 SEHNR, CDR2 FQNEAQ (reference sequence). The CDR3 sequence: CASSFSGTEAFF. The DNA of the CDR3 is TGTGCCAGCAGCTTTTCCGGGACAGAAGCTTTCTTT.

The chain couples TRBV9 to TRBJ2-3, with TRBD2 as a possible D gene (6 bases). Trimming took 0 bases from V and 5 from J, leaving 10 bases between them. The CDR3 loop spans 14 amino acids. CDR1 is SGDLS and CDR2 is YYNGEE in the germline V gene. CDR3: CASSVGSGRDTQYF. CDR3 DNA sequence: TGTGCCAGCAGCGTAGGGTCCGGGAGAGATACGCAGTATTTT.

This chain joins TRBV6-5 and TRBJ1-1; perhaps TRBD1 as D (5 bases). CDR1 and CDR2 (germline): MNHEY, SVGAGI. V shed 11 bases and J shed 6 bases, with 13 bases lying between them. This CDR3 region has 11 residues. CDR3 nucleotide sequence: TGTGCCGGTGGGACGCCGGCTGAAGCTTTCTTT. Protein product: CAGGTPAEAFF.

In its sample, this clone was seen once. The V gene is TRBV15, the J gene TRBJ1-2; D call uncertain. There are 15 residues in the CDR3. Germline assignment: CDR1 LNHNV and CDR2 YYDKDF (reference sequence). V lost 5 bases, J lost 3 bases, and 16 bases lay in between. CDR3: CATSQAREGYYGYTF. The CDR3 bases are TGTGCCACCAGCCAAGCTCGGGAAGGGTACTATGGCTACACCTTC. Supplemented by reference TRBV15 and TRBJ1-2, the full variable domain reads DAMVIQNPRYQVTQFGKPVTLSCSQTLNHNVMYWYQQKSSQAPKLLFHYYDKDFNNEADTPDNFQSRRPNTSFCFLDIRSPGLGDTAMYLCATSQAREGYYGYTFGSGTRLTVV.

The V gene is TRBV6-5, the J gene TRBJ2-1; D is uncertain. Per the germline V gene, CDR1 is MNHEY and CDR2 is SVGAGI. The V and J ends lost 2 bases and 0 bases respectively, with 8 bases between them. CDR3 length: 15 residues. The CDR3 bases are TGTGCCAGCAGTTACGGCAGTGCCTCCTACAATGAGCAGTTCTTC. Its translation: CASSYGSASYNEQFF.